What follows is one T cell receptor (beta chain) and its context. Its antigen is still unknown. It differs at one base from a far larger clone, so likely a read error. CDR1 SGHTA and CDR2 FQGTGA come from the germline V gene. The CDR3 is 12 residues long. Trimming stripped 3 bases from V and 3 bases from J, with 5 bases between. The data stem from a study of shared clonotypes between healthy human individuals. The study's findings and limits: On the whole, naive subsets had larger estimated richness than memory subsets had.

Produced via immunoSEQ multiplex PCR; TCRdb's table is partial and in-frame only. Of about 1.1 million clones listed, around 78% were seen once; the top ten hold more than 0.55%. This clonotype was obtained from a man between 18 and 35 years old in good health. Some clones in this sample may be carry-over from other donors' samples. Material: memory CD4+ T cells from PBMCs. Subset indicated: CD45RA-negative fraction. The chain combines TRBV7-3 with TRBJ1-1; D not resolved. The CDR3 sequence is CASSLGYTEAFF. CDR3 nucleotide sequence: TGTGCCAGCAGCTTGGGGTACACTGAAGCTTTCTTT.